The present entry profiles one T cell receptor beta chain with its context. Its antigen is unknown. This specimen comes from a study of T cell responses to AZD1222 COVID-19 vaccine. Study findings and constraints: Two doses of AZD1222 preceded a rise in Spike-specific TCR breadth and depth. Clonal diversity was possibly underestimated, and white British individuals and females predominated among donors.

The study pooled second doses at about 4 or about 12 weeks. Method: immunoSEQ multiplex PCR; TCRdb's copy keeps in-frame clones and lacks some. The repertoire consists of 140,000 or so clones, with around 89% occurring once and the leading ten covering around 3.1%. The CDR3 is 13 amino acids. With V trimmed by 8 bases and J by 0 bases, 4 bases remained unmatched. Looked up from germline, CDR1 is MNHEY and CDR2 is SVGAGI. The chain recombines TRBV6-5 with TRBJ2-7; 7 bases are shared with TRBD2. The clonotype originates from an adult who received the AZD1222 COVID-19 vaccine. Source: peripheral blood, taken 28 days after the second AZD1222 dose. This chain's CDR3 is CASQSGTSYEQYF. CDR3 nucleotides: TGTGCCAGCCAAAGCGGGACCTCCTACGAGCAGTACTTC.